Detailed here is one TCR beta chain. The CDR3 runs 15 residues. In germline, CDR1 is SNHLY, CDR2 FYNNEI. The repertoire was sequenced with immunoSEQ multiplex PCR; TCRdb's copy has only in-frame clones and lacks some. The top ten hold around 20% of the sample, which has 65,000 to 95,000 clones, around 87% seen once. The entry originates in a study of control samples from healthy donors and cancer patients. The chain uses TRBV2 and TRBJ2-2; weak D call: TRBD1 (5 bases). The receptor was derived from a man aged 50 to 59 in good health. The sequencing sample was made of blood. The CDR3 reads CASTLDTHYTGELFF. The CDR3 region has the DNA TGTGCTTCGACCCTGGACACCCATTACACCGGGGAGCTGTTTTTT.